This TCR beta chain is drawn from a study of molecular identifiers for immune sequencing clone quantification (dated by TCRdb to the late 2010s). Notes on the research overall: For a replicate experiment, the RNA from either 20,000 or 100,000 naive CD8 T cells was divided into five aliquots, and four of those aliquots went on to sequencing. This methods study benchmarked molecular-identifier clustering-based TCR repertoire sequencing (MIDCIRS) and TCR RNA copy counting, using CD8 T cells to do so. Broad study findings and their caveats: The sizes of highly expanded clones could end up underestimated when identical TCR molecules share a barcode. The naive libraries included spiked-in Jurkat TCR RNA (10 copies' worth), and this RNA is not part of the donor repertoire. In CMV-specific effector cells, over 99% of molecules were held by clones above 20 RNA copies, whereas under 1% of molecules were held by such clones in naive cells. Without barcode sub-clustering, chimeric consensus sequences inflated TCR diversity; chimeras reached as high as 47%. Even against a background of 750,000 to 1,000,000 naive CD8 T cells, spiked-in Jurkat TCR RNA amounting to a single cell's worth was reported to be detectable. Modeling gave about 3 recovered TCR RNA copies per cell versus approximately 10 by digital PCR, implying about 30% capture efficiency.

Trimming removed 7 bases from V and 0 bases from J, leaving 16 bases between the germline ends. Reading from cysteine to phenylalanine, the CDR3 counts 16 amino acids. CDR3 DNA only is kept here, 48 bases in frame from base 1. The germline V gene yields SGHVS for CDR1 and FQNEAQ for CDR2. Library preparation used PCR. TCRdb shows the sequencer as NextSeq 500. Bulk TCR libraries were generated as previously described, with the TCR primers listed in Table S5 used. The Qiagen AllPrep DNA/RNA kit was used to purify total RNA. Before analysis, reads from multiple sequencing runs of the same library were pooled. On the study's bioinformatics: Reads were retained only if the reads had an exact TCR constant sequence, and the retained reads were trimmed to 150 nt and grouped according to their 12-nt molecular barcodes. Reads inside each barcode group were sub-clustered using a 15% Levenshtein threshold, and a quality-weighted consensus sequence was constructed for each RNA molecule. Non-functional sequences were filtered out, along with any lower-count sequence sitting one edit away from another sequence. Barcode sub-clusters with fewer than 20% of the maximum read count were removed, based on fitting two negative binomial distributions. TCRdb trimmed public reads at Q25 via fastp, called clones via MiXCR and kept in-frame beta chains. Rows are unified per CDR3 protein, each entry keeping the most common DNA and genes. Clone size and V and J calls follow TCRdb, not the original study. The sample records nearly 650,000 distinct CDR3 sequences, about 25% of which are singletons. The ten largest clones capture 0.78% of the sample.

Libraries of naive CD8 T cells were built from anywhere between about 17,000 and 1,000,000 sorted cells, with 10%, 30% or 50% of the purified RNA used. Naive CD8 T cells were FACS-sorted as CD8+CD4-CCR7+CD45RA+ on a BD FACSAria II into RLT Plus buffer. To test detection sensitivity, Jurkat RNA equal to over nine TCR copies was added to samples of about 18,000-1,100,000 naive CD8 T cells. Enrichment of CD8 T cells was performed with RosetteSep CD8+ T Cell Enrichment Cocktail and Ficoll-Paque, after which ACK red cell lysis was carried out. Regarding this clonotype: The clone's antigen remains unknown. No qualities accompany the bases; no much larger clone lies one base away.

This clonotype originated in a human donor in good health. Some libraries in this study had Jurkat cell RNA spiked in. Sequences were obtained from naive CD8+ T cells from blood, with Jurkat cell RNA spiked in. Reading the label with the study, this specimen's cell subset or site is: FACS-sorted CD8+CD4-CCR7+CD45RA+ naive T cells. The rearrangement joined TRBV7-8 to TRBJ2-1, with a tentative D call of TRBD1 or TRBD2, each matching 5 bases. Read as DNA, the sequence is TGTGCCAGCATCCCTACTCGGGGCGGCTCCTACAATGAGCAGTTCTTC. Its translation is CASIPTRGGSYNEQFF.